The entry below describes one TCR beta chain. The germline V and J ends were trimmed by 2 bases and 9 bases, with 11 bases remaining between them. Germline assignment: CDR1 SEHNR and CDR2 FQNEAQ (reference sequence). There are 14 residues in the CDR3. Sequencing was performed with immunoSEQ multiplex PCR; in TCRdb, only in-frame clones are kept and a portion is missing. Of 170,000 or so clones listed, 85% to 90% are singletons. The sample is drawn from a study of blood T cell repertoires in COVID-19. Overall study context: Researchers got acute and convalescent COVID-19 samples from the United States, Italy and Spain.

The source is a man aged 40-49 years with active or convalescent COVID-19. Material for sequencing was peripheral blood. The chain is built from TRBV7-9 and TRBJ1-6; unclear D gene. In nucleotides, the CDR3 is TGTGCCAGCAGCTTACGGGAGGGTGGTTCACCCCTCCACTTT. It yields the protein CASSLREGGSPLHF. Supplemented by reference TRBV7-9 and TRBJ1-6, the full variable domain reads DTGVSQNPRHKITKRGQNVTFRCDPISEHNRLYWYRQTLGQGPEFLTYFQNEAQLEKSRLLSDRFSAERPKGSFSTLEIQRTEQGDSAMYLCASSLREGGSPLHFGNGTRLTVT.